These 28 T cell receptor beta chains share one sample of origin, sequenced in a study of CD8 T cell repertoires and HIV-1 epitope variants. TCRdb keeps only in-frame clones here, not all; method: immunoSEQ multiplex PCR. The data show some 87,000 clones, with roughly 80% seen just once and 25% to 30% held by the top ten. Sequencing used uncultured baseline CD8+ T cells from peripheral blood mononuclear cells (PBMCs). Receptor source: a male donor with HIV.

The chain employs TRBV23-1 and TRBJ1-6; D is unclear. TRBV23-1 is known as an ORF, though its function is uncertain. The CDR3 is 15 amino acids. With 7 bases removed from V and 0 bases from J, the gap between germline ends came to 10 bases. The CDR3 sequence: CASIPSTSYNSPLHF. The CDR3 nucleotides read TGCGCCAGCATCCCCAGCACCTCCTATAATTCACCCCTCCACTTT.

Turning to this clone: The conserved phenylalanine or tryptophan normally closing the CDR3 is absent here, so this likely arose from a read error. The V call is TRBV4-2, the J call TRBJ2-7; TRBD2 agrees at 7 bases. The V and J ends lost 0 bases and 6 bases, in that order; junction bases with no gene match: 8. CDR3 length: 15 residues. Germline values: CDR1 LGHNA, CDR2 YNFKEQ. In DNA, the CDR3 is TGTGCCAGCAGCCAAGATGTGGCGGGAGCATCCGAGCAGTACCTC. Amino acids: CASSQDVAGASEQYL.

This clone was detected only once. The V gene is TRBV5-1, the J gene TRBJ2-6, with D perhaps TRBD1 (6 bases). V lost 2 bases and J lost 4, with 13 bases in between. This CDR3 comprises 16 residues. Germline values: CDR1 SGHRS, CDR2 YFSETQ. The CDR3 loop is CASSFLGASGANVLTF. CDR3 sequence (DNA): TGCGCCAGCAGCTTTCTGGGGGCTTCAGGGGCCAACGTCCTGACTTTC.

V is TRBV28 and J is TRBJ2-5; a possible D gene is TRBD2 (5 bases). Per germline, CDR1 MDHEN and CDR2 SYDVKM. The CDR3 is 14 amino acids. Trimming left V 2 bases short and J 4 bases short, with 11 bases between. The CDR3 DNA sequence: TGTGCCAGCAGTTTAATCGGAGGCGGAGAGACCCAGTACTTC. This encodes CASSLIGGGETQYF.

The chain has TRBV19 and TRBJ1-1; the D is unclear. V was pared by 3 bases and J by 2 bases, with 7 bases between. The CDR3 extends over 13 amino acids. Germline V lookup: CDR1 LNHDA, CDR2 SQIVND (reference sequence). The CDR3 DNA follows: TGTGCCAGTAGTATTCAAATAAACACTGAAGCTTTCTTT. Translated: CASSIQINTEAFF.

This clone was observed a handful of times. The J gene is TRBJ2-5, the V gene TRBV29-1; D perhaps matches TRBD1 (5 bases). The V end was cut by 0 bases, the J end by 8 bases, with 10 bases between. Per the germline V gene, CDR1 is SQVTM and CDR2 is ANQGSEA. The length of the CDR3 is 12 residues. The CDR3 DNA follows: TGCAGCGTTGAAGATCGTAGGGGCACCCAGTACTTC. Translated, it gives CSVEDRRGTQYF.

The rearrangement joins TRBV9 to TRBJ2-5; the match to TRBD2 covers 13 bases. V was pared by 4 bases and J by 4 bases, with 7 bases of the junction left unmatched. Germline values: CDR1 SGDLS, CDR2 YYNGEE. The CDR3 spans 16 residues. The CDR3 DNA follows: TGTGCCAGCAGCTTAGGGGGACTAGCGGGGATAGAGACCCAGTACTTC. This codes for CASSLGGLAGIETQYF.

V usage is TRBV10-1 and J usage is TRBJ2-7, with 9 bases fitting TRBD1. Trimming cost V 8 bases and J 2 bases; bases outside gene matches: 4. From germline, CDR1 is WNHNN and CDR2 SYGVQD (reference sequence). The CDR3 consists of 13 residues. CDR3 DNA sequence: TGCGCCAGCCTACAGGGGGCCCCCTACGAGCAGTACTTC. Protein product: CASLQGAPYEQYF.

The J gene is TRBJ2-5, the V gene TRBV10-2; D is unclear. The germline V gene has CDR1 WSHSY and CDR2 SAAADI. This CDR3 contains 16 residues. Trimming took off 0 bases at V and 5 bases at J, with 16 bases between the two ends. The CDR3 spells CASSESNLGMSETQYF. CDR3 DNA sequence: TGCGCCAGCAGTGAGTCGAATCTAGGGATGAGCGAGACCCAGTACTTC.

The gene calls are TRBV28 and TRBJ2-5; no reliable D call. There are 15 residues in the CDR3. Trimming cost V 8 bases and J 4 bases, with 20 bases left between them. CDR1 MDHEN and CDR2 SYDVKM come from the germline V gene. The CDR3: CASFPTLVGAETQYF. CDR3 in DNA: TGTGCCAGCTTTCCGACCTTAGTGGGCGCAGAGACCCAGTACTTC.

The chain couples TRBV21-1 to TRBJ1-1. TRBV21-1 is annotated as a pseudogene. The CDR3 is 16 amino acids. CDR3 sequence reads: CASSKSGGPLNTEAFF. The CDR3 bases are TGTGCCAGCAGCAAATCGGGGGGTCCTTTGAACACTGAAGCTTTCTTT.

The V call is TRBV13, the J call TRBJ2-2; D not resolved. Germline-derived CDR1 and CDR2 are PRHDT and FYEKMQ (reference sequence). The CDR3 contains 12 residues. The V end lost 5 bases, the J end lost 14 bases, and 15 bases lay between the germline ends. CDR3 sequence (DNA): TGTGCCAGCAGCCCTCCTCGATCAGTTCTGTTTTTT. This translates into CASSPPRSVLFF.

The chain carries TRBV18 and TRBJ1-3; D possibly corresponds to TRBD1 (6 bases). The ends were cut back, 2 bases at V and 1 base at J, with 12 bases in the middle. The germline V gene encodes CDR1 KGHSH and CDR2 LQKENI. The CDR3 is made up of 16 amino acids. CDR3 bases: TGTGCCAGCTCACCAATCAGGGGAGAGTCTGGAAACACCATATATTTT. Protein sequence: CASSPIRGESGNTIYF.

The rearrangement uses TRBV2 and TRBJ1-5, with D possibly matching TRBD1 (6 bases). Germline V CDR1 and CDR2: SNHLY, FYNNEI. The CDR3 covers 16 residues. Trimming cost V 6 bases and J 4 bases, with 19 bases left between them. The DNA for the CDR3 is TGTGCCAGCAGACTTGAGACAGGCGCCCGAAATCAGCCCCAGCATTTT. This gives the protein CASRLETGARNQPQHF. Based on the CDR3 plus reference TRBV2 and TRBJ1-5, the full variable domain is EPEVTQTPSHQVTQMGQEVILRCVPISNHLYFYWYRQILGQKVEFLVSFYNNEISEKSEIFDDQFSVERPDGSNFTLKIRSTKLEDSAMYFCASRLETGARNQPQHFGDGTRLSIL.

V usage is TRBV5-4 and J usage is TRBJ2-7, with no clear D. Per the germline V gene, CDR1 is SGHNT and CDR2 is YYREEE (reference sequence). The CDR3 length is 14 residues. Trimming shortened V by 4 bases and J by 5 bases, and 16 bases separated the two germline ends. The CDR3 coding sequence is TGTGCCAGCAGCCCGGAGCCGGGTGGAGACGAGCAGTACTTC. It is translated as CASSPEPGGDEQYF.

The genes are TRBV5-4 and TRBJ2-7; possibly TRBD1 for D (5 bases). The CDR3 contains 15 residues. Germline loops: CDR1 SGHNT, CDR2 YYREEE (reference sequence). Trimming removed 1 base at V and 4 bases at J, with 15 bases between. The chain's CDR3 is CASSLRTTSEYEQYF. CDR3 nucleotide sequence: TGTGCCAGCAGCTTGAGGACAACCTCGGAGTACGAGCAGTACTTC.

This clone was recorded a few times. The chain carries TRBV7-9 and TRBJ2-1; TRBD2 matches at 12 bases. This CDR3 has 16 amino acids. Germline V gene sequence: CDR1 SEHNR, CDR2 FQNEAQ (reference sequence). The V and J ends lost 1 base and 7 bases, in that order; junction bases with no gene match: 5. The DNA of the CDR3 is TGTGCCAGCAGCTTAGTCCTAGGGACTAGCGGGAATGAGCAGTTCTTC. Translation gives CASSLVLGTSGNEQFF.

The chain has TRBV5-1 and TRBJ2-3; 7 positions match TRBD1. This CDR3 has 15 residues. CDR1 SGHRS and CDR2 YFSETQ come from the germline V gene. Germline trimming cut 1 base from V and 4 bases from J; bases unmatched to any gene: 6. The CDR3 spells CASSLWQGEADTQYF. In DNA form, the CDR3 reads TGCGCCAGCAGCTTGTGGCAGGGGGAAGCAGATACGCAGTATTTT.

The V and J genes are TRBV7-7 and TRBJ2-5; D is tentatively TRBD1 or TRBD2 (5 bases each). Germline V gives CDR1 SSHAT, CDR2 FNYEAQ (reference sequence). The CDR3 contains 14 residues. V lost 5 bases, J lost 1 base, and 11 bases lay in between. The CDR3: CASSGAGSQETQYF. The CDR3 DNA is TGTGCCAGCAGCGGGGCGGGCAGCCAAGAGACCCAGTACTTC.

The V and J genes are TRBV28 and TRBJ2-5; D gene uncertain. The end of the DNA aligns better with TRBJ2-7, so the J call may be wrong. Germline V lookup: CDR1 MDHEN, CDR2 SYDVKM. The CDR3 covers 15 residues. The CDR3 reads CASSLHLVPTYEQYF. The DNA for the CDR3 is TGTGCCAGCAGTTTACACTTGGTTCCCACCTACGAGCAGTACTTC.

This chain connects TRBV5-4 to TRBJ2-3; 13 positions agree with TRBD2. Trimming cost V 4 bases and J 0 bases; bases outside gene matches: 8. The CDR3 is 18 residues long. In germline, CDR1 is SGHNT, CDR2 YYREEE (reference sequence). The CDR3 bases are TGTGCCAGCAGCAAGGGACTAGCGGGGTCCGCTAGCACAGATACGCAGTATTTT. This encodes CASSKGLAGSASTDTQYF.

This clone has a single count. V and J are TRBV25-1 and TRBJ1-4, with unresolved D. Germline V CDR1 and CDR2: MGHDK, SYGVNS. This CDR3 spans 13 amino acids. With 7 bases removed from V and 7 bases from J, the gap between germline ends came to 13 bases. CDR3 DNA sequence: TGTGCCAGCAATCGGGCAGGTGGTGAAAAACTGTTTTTT. Residues: CASNRAGGEKLFF.

The V gene is TRBV7-8, the J gene TRBJ2-7; 9 bases line up with TRBD1. The CDR3 runs to 16 residues. Germline CDR1 is SGHVS and CDR2 is FQNEAQ. The J segment lost 4 bases and the V segment lost 3 bases, leaving 10 bases of the junction unmatched. As DNA, the CDR3 is TGTGCCAGCAGCTTCCCTTCAGCCGGGACAGGGTACGAGCAGTACTTC. It yields the protein CASSFPSAGTGYEQYF.

The J gene is TRBJ1-1, the V gene TRBV10-3; D is possibly TRBD1 (5 bases). Germline assignment: CDR1 ENHRY and CDR2 SYGVKD. Deletions cut 3 bases from V and 0 bases from J, with 17 bases between. The CDR3 is 17 residues long. CDR3 region: CAISDPPRQGLNTEAFF. The CDR3 DNA is TGTGCCATCAGTGACCCACCGCGTCAGGGCCTGAACACTGAAGCTTTCTTT.

V usage is TRBV7-6 and J usage is TRBJ2-1; 8 bases are a match to TRBD2. The V gene's germline CDR1 is SGHVS and CDR2 FNYEAQ. V gave up 5 bases and J gave up 2 bases; unmatched junction bases: 5. This CDR3 has 15 amino acids. The CDR3 is CASSTDSGTYNEQFF. Written as DNA, the CDR3 is TGTGCCAGCAGCACCGATAGCGGGACCTACAATGAGCAGTTCTTC.

CDR3 protein: CASSFRFLTSDTDTQYF. For the CDR3, the DNA is TGTGCCAGCAGCTTTCGGTTTTTAACCAGCGACACAGATACGCAGTATTTT. This chain uses TRBV5-6 with TRBJ2-3, with D uncertain. The germline gives CDR1 SGHDT, CDR2 YYEEEE. There are 17 residues in the CDR3. Trimming left V 2 bases short and J 2 bases short, with 18 bases between.

The genes are TRBV27 and TRBJ1-5; tentatively, D is TRBD1 (5 bases). Germline CDR1 is MNHEY and CDR2 is SMNVEV (reference sequence). V was cut by 2 bases and J by 5 bases, with 13 bases left in between. The CDR3 is 15 amino acids. The CDR3 loop reads CASSLPPVRDQPQHF. The CDR3 nucleotides are TGTGCCAGCAGTTTACCCCCGGTCAGGGATCAGCCCCAGCATTTT.

The rearrangement links TRBV14 to TRBJ1-1; D remains unclear. Germline CDR1 reads SGHDN; CDR2 reads FVKESK. The CDR3 loop spans 14 amino acids. V was trimmed by 1 base and J by 3 bases, leaving 9 bases between them. The CDR3 loop is CASSQAAGDTEAFF. As DNA, the CDR3 is TGTGCCAGCAGCCAAGCCGCCGGGGACACTGAAGCTTTCTTT.